The 2 T cell receptor beta chains below all came from one sample that was sequenced in a study of cytomegalovirus exposure and HLA in healthy donors. The PCR used 60 Vbeta and 13 Jbeta primers. Using immunoSEQ multiplex PCR, the repertoire was profiled, and TCRdb retains in-frame clones only, with some absent. The sample includes approximately 100,000 clones, 78% of them seen just once. The sequenced sample consisted of PBMCs. The receptors derive from a woman aged 40 to 55 in good health and CMV-seronegative.

This clone showed up just once. V gene TRBV5-5 combines with J gene TRBJ2-5; 8 nucleotides line up with TRBD1. The germline CDR1 and CDR2 sequences are SGHKS and YYEKEE (reference sequence). This CDR3 is 16 amino acids long. V dropped 0 bases and J dropped 4; count of bases not matched to a gene: 8. The CDR3: CASSLAGQGAGETQYF. The CDR3 DNA follows: TGTGCCAGCAGCTTGGCTGGTCAGGGGGCGGGAGAGACCCAGTACTTC.

This chain joins TRBV11-2 and TRBJ1-6, with 7 bases fitting TRBD1. Trimming took 5 bases from V and 10 from J; bases not matched to a gene: 8. Germline V gene lookup returns CDR1 SGHAT and CDR2 FQNNGV. This CDR3 region has 14 residues. CDR3 amino acids: CASSPTTGLSPLHF. CDR3 bases: TGTGCCAGCAGCCCGACGACAGGGCTGTCACCCCTCCACTTT.